These 20 T cell receptor beta chains share one sample of origin, sequenced in a study of T-cell memory formation after mild COVID-19. TCRdb reanalysed the 5' RACE reads using MiXCR and keeps one entry per CDR3 protein. Of around 300,000 distinct CDR3 sequences in the sample, 10% to 15% were seen once. The sequencing sample was made of PBMCs or a T cell subset sorted from them (not recorded which). These receptors came from a man aged 18 to 30 who had mild COVID-19 (a few samples of this study predate the infection). Cell type and time point are not known.

With respect to this clonotype: Because the CDR3 is missing its conserved closing phenylalanine or tryptophan, this is likely a read error. The gene calls are TRBV19 and TRBJ1-2; 8 bases are a match to TRBD1. CDR1 is LNHDA, CDR2 SQIVND, per germline (reference sequence). CDR3 size: 15 residues. V shed 4 bases, J shed 4 bases, and the junction held 8 bases outside the gene matches. The CDR3 is CASSRGQGLSYGYTS. CDR3 nucleotides: TGTGCCAGTAGTAGAGGACAGGGACTCTCCTATGGCTACACCTCC.

This clonotype was picked up a small number of times. V gene TRBV7-9 combines with J gene TRBJ1-2; tentative D call: TRBD1 (5 bases). The V gene lost 4 bases and the J gene lost 7 bases, with 13 bases spanning the gap. This CDR3 has 13 residues. Germline loops: CDR1 SEHNR, CDR2 FQNEAQ (reference sequence). The CDR3 DNA is TGTGCCAGCAGCTACGGGGGTATGGGTGGCTACACCTTC. Translating it yields CASSYGGMGGYTF.

This sequence joins TRBV6-2 or TRBV6-3 and TRBJ1-1, with D perhaps matching TRBD1 (5 bases). Germline V lookup: CDR1 MNHEY, CDR2 SVGEGT. Trimming cost V 0 bases and J 5 bases, with 25 bases left between them. The CDR3 is 19 residues long. The CDR3 bases are TGTGCCAGCAGTTACTCGATTCTCGCGTCGGGGGTCGAGTTTACTGAAGCTTTCTTT. Translation: CASSYSILASGVEFTEAFF.

This chain connects TRBV7-2 to TRBJ1-6; D is unresolved. Between the trimmed V and J ends, which lost 5 bases and 9 bases, there was a span of 11 bases. Germline CDR1 is SGHTA and CDR2 is FQGNSA. The CDR3 totals 13 residues. The CDR3 reads CASSINLGSPLHF. In DNA, the CDR3 is TGTGCCAGCAGCATTAATTTGGGTTCACCCCTCCACTTT.

The chain joins TRBV5-1 to TRBJ2-3, with 9 positions matching TRBD1. Germline CDR1 is SGHRS and CDR2 is YFSETQ. V gave up 7 bases and J gave up 0 bases; unmatched junction bases: 6. This CDR3 has 15 residues. The CDR3 loop reads CASGGDRDSTDTQYF. DNA for the CDR3: TGCGCCAGCGGGGGGGACAGGGACAGCACAGATACGCAGTATTTT.

The chain recombines TRBV27 with TRBJ2-1; D may correspond to TRBD1 or TRBD2 (5 bases each). Germline V lookup: CDR1 MNHEY, CDR2 SMNVEV (reference sequence). V was shortened by 2 bases and J by 6 bases, with 11 bases between the two germline ends. This CDR3 region has 14 residues. This CDR3 is CASSLRLRGNEQFF. DNA of the CDR3: TGTGCCAGCAGTTTAAGGTTGAGGGGCAATGAGCAGTTCTTC.

The chain's CDR3 is CASSIQYAGPTVEKLFF. The DNA for the CDR3 is TGTGCCAGCAGCATACAGTACGCGGGCCCTACGGTTGAAAAACTGTTTTTT. The chain carries TRBV7-8 and TRBJ1-4; no firm D call. This CDR3 spans 17 amino acids. In germline, CDR1 is SGHVS, CDR2 FQNEAQ. The V end was cut by 5 bases, the J end by 7 bases, with 23 bases between.

This chain links TRBV4-2 with TRBJ1-1, with D tentatively TRBD1 (6 bases). The germline V and J ends were trimmed by 0 bases and 1 base, with 9 bases remaining between them. The CDR3 spans 15 residues. CDR1 and CDR2 from the germline V gene are LGHNA and YNFKEQ. Here the CDR3 DNA reads TGTGCCAGCAGCCAAGAAGGGGGGGCGAACACTGAAGCTTTCTTT. Translation: CASSQEGGANTEAFF.

In its sample, this clonotype was seen many times. The rearrangement links TRBV6-1 to TRBJ1-1; 8 bases agree with TRBD1. The CDR3 is made up of 16 amino acids. The germline V gene encodes CDR1 MNHNS and CDR2 SASEGT. V lost 1 base to trimming and J lost 5 bases; unmatched junction nucleotides: 9. The CDR3 DNA sequence: TGTGCCAGCAGTGAAGGACAGGGGCCGGGTCAGACTGAAGCTTTCTTT. This encodes CASSEGQGPGQTEAFF.

This chain connects TRBV7-6 to TRBJ1-2, with D possibly TRBD1 on 5 matching bases. V was shortened by 1 base and J by 7 bases, with 16 bases between the two germline ends. Germline CDR1 is SGHVS and CDR2 is FNYEAQ. This CDR3 comprises 15 residues. The CDR3 region is CASSLDGTGHGGYTF. DNA for the CDR3: TGTGCCAGCAGCTTAGATGGTACAGGCCACGGTGGCTACACCTTC.

This clonotype was counted at least ten times. The chain employs TRBV5-1 and TRBJ1-1; TRBD1 might be the D (5 bases). V lost 1 base and J lost 4, with 8 bases in between. The CDR3 sequence is 13 residues long. CDR1 is SGHRS and CDR2 is YFSETQ in the germline V gene. The CDR3 region is CASSLQGGTEAFF. The CDR3 DNA reads as TGCGCCAGCAGCTTGCAGGGAGGCACTGAAGCTTTCTTT.

This clonotype showed up just a few times. The rearrangement links TRBV5-4 to TRBJ2-1, with D possibly being TRBD1 (5 bases). The germline V gene has CDR1 SGHNT and CDR2 YYREEE (reference sequence). This CDR3 region has 17 residues. The V and J ends lost 3 bases and 1 base respectively, with 17 bases between them. Here the CDR3 reads CASSSIDRTLSYNEQFF. CDR3 nucleotide sequence: TGTGCCAGCAGCTCGATTGATAGGACATTATCCTACAATGAGCAGTTCTTC.

This clonotype was seen only a few times. The chain links TRBV29-1 to TRBJ2-3, with D perhaps matching TRBD1 (6 bases). The germline V gene encodes CDR1 SQVTM and CDR2 ANQGSEA. V lost 0 bases and J lost 4, with 11 bases in between. The CDR3 consists of 14 residues. The CDR3 DNA is TGCAGCGTTGAAGATCGTTGGACAGCAGATACGCAGTATTTT. This translates into CSVEDRWTADTQYF.

This clonotype was detected only a few times. V and J are TRBV29-1 and TRBJ2-7, with 7 positions matching TRBD1. V trimming: 6 bases; J trimming: 0 bases; junction bases outside the gene matches: 8. The CDR3 is 14 amino acids. Germline V gene data show CDR1 as SQVTM and CDR2 as ANQGSEA. The CDR3 DNA is TGCAGCGTAATGACGGGACAGATCTCCTACGAGCAGTACTTC. Residues: CSVMTGQISYEQYF.

This clonotype was found a few times. The rearrangement joins TRBV4-1 to TRBJ1-1; maybe TRBD1 (5 bases). The CDR3 consists of 14 residues. V shed 1 base and J shed 0 bases, with 6 bases lying between them. In germline, CDR1 is MGHRA, CDR2 YSYEKL. The CDR3 protein is CASSQGGLNTEAFF. DNA for the CDR3: TGCGCCAGCAGCCAAGGGGGGTTGAACACTGAAGCTTTCTTT.

With regard to this clonotype: The DNA is left out, because the CDR3 cannot be placed on it with certainty; the CDR3 is given as TCRdb lists it. V is TRBV12-1 and J is TRBJ1-5. TRBV12-1 is noted as a pseudogene. The CDR3 length equals 15 residues, ends included. CDR3 in amino acids: CASSFALGNHQPQHF.

V and J are TRBV11-3 and TRBJ2-7; tentative D call: TRBD2 (5 bases). Germline assignment: CDR1 SGHNT and CDR2 YENEEA. The ends were cut back, 1 base at V and 3 bases at J, with 7 bases in the middle. This CDR3 region has 13 residues. The CDR3 DNA reads TGTGCCAGCAGCTTAGGGGAGCACTACGAGCAGTACGTC. Translating gives CASSLGEHYEQYV.

This clonotype was seen ten or more times. The chain joins TRBV4-3 to TRBJ2-1; D not certain. The V gene lost 5 bases and the J gene lost 6 bases, with 20 bases spanning the gap. The CDR3 is made up of 16 amino acids. The germline CDR1 and CDR2 sequences are LGHNA and YSLEER. Here the CDR3 reads CASSFQRSRSFNEQFF. CDR3 coding DNA: TGCGCCAGCAGCTTCCAACGTAGTAGGAGTTTCAATGAGCAGTTCTTC.

A few counts support this clonotype. The chain has TRBV4-3 and TRBJ2-5; D remains ambiguous. Looked up from germline, CDR1 is LGHNA and CDR2 is YSLEER. This CDR3 contains 15 residues. V was clipped by 4 bases and J by 4 bases, with 16 bases between them. The CDR3 coding sequence is TGCGCCAGCAGCCCCACCGGAACAGTGCGAGAGACCCAGTACTTC. Its translation is CASSPTGTVRETQYF.

This clonotype was observed a handful of times. The genes are TRBV25-1 and TRBJ1-1; D not certain. The CDR3 spans 14 residues. V lost 5 bases to trimming and J lost 1 base, with 11 bases between them. The germline CDR1 and CDR2 sequences are MGHDK and SYGVNS. The chain's CDR3 is CASSFLAGNTEAFF. The CDR3 region has the DNA TGTGCCAGCAGTTTCCTAGCGGGGAACACTGAAGCTTTCTTT.